The next 27 T cell receptor beta chains were all read from a single sample in a study of blood T cell repertoires in COVID-19. Clones were sequenced by immunoSEQ multiplex PCR, and TCRdb holds only the in-frame ones, with some missing. The sample lists about 330,000 clones; over 70% were seen once. The specimen sequenced was PBMCs or T cells enriched from blood (not recorded which). The receptors derive from a man in his thirties or forties who had recovered from COVID-19.

This chain links TRBV24-1 with TRBJ2-4, with no clear D. CDR1 is KGHDR, CDR2 SFDVKD, per germline. CDR3 length: 19 amino acids. The V gene lost 4 bases and the J gene lost 1 base, with 22 bases spanning the gap. CDR3 nucleotides: TGTGCCACCAGTGACCCAATTGGGCTTAAGGTCATCGCCAAAAACATTCAGTACTTC. As protein: CATSDPIGLKVIAKNIQYF.

The rearrangement joins TRBV28 to TRBJ1-4; D is possibly TRBD1 (5 bases). The CDR3 has 18 residues. With 3 bases removed from V and 5 bases from J, the gap between germline ends came to 22 bases. CDR1 and CDR2 (germline): MDHEN, SYDVKM. The CDR3 region is CASSLPLAGLGPNEKLFF. The CDR3, as DNA: TGTGCCAGCAGTTTGCCCCTTGCGGGGCTGGGCCCGAATGAAAAACTGTTTTTT.

Note on this clone: One end of the junction is discordant with germline, which a read error may explain. The sample holds other DNA sequences that translate to the same CDR3. The rearrangement uses TRBV6-5 and TRBJ2-7; TRBD1 matches at 11 bases. The CDR3 extends over 14 amino acids. Germline assignment: CDR1 MNHEY and CDR2 SVGAGI. For the CDR3, the DNA is TGTGCCAGCAGTTCCGGGACAGGGGGGGACGAGCAGTACTTT. This gives the protein CASSSGTGGDEQYF.

The chain employs TRBV15 and TRBJ2-1, with D possibly matching TRBD2 (5 bases). This CDR3 is built from 17 residues. Germline assignment: CDR1 LNHNV and CDR2 YYDKDF (reference sequence). The ends were cut back, 0 bases at V and 0 bases at J, with 12 bases in the middle. Written as DNA, the CDR3 is TGTGCCACCAGCAGAGATTGGGTAGGGAGCTCCTACAATGAGCAGTTCTTC. This sequence encodes CATSRDWVGSSYNEQFF.

This rearrangement joins TRBV29-1 to TRBJ2-2, with TRBD1 matching 10 bases. Germline loops: CDR1 SQVTM, CDR2 ANQGSEA. V lost 7 bases and J lost 4; bases outside the gene matches: 6. CDR3 length: 14 residues. Here the CDR3 reads CSGRWTGGTGELFF. DNA of the CDR3: TGCAGCGGCAGATGGACAGGGGGCACCGGGGAGCTGTTTTTT.

The chain has TRBV15 and TRBJ2-7; perhaps TRBD1 as D (6 bases). This CDR3 has 14 amino acids. The V gene's germline CDR1 is LNHNV and CDR2 YYDKDF (reference sequence). Trimming shortened V by 5 bases and J by 3 bases, and 14 bases separated the two germline ends. CDR3 bases: TGTGCCACCAGCGACCGGGACACCTTCTACGAGCAGTACTTC. Amino acids: CATSDRDTFYEQYF.

The genes are TRBV4-1 and TRBJ1-5; D unresolved. Germline CDR1 MGHRA, CDR2 YSYEKL. V lost 1 base, J lost 2 bases, and 9 bases lay in between. This CDR3 region has 15 residues. The CDR3 spells CASSQVSEGNQPQHF. DNA of the CDR3: TGCGCCAGCAGCCAAGTGTCGGAGGGCAATCAGCCCCAGCATTTT.

The CDR3 protein is CASRGTASVGGYTF. The CDR3 DNA reads TGTGCCAGTCGGGGGACAGCTTCCGTTGGGGGCTACACCTTC. The chain links TRBV11-2 to TRBJ1-2; 7 bases match TRBD1. V lost 9 bases, J lost 8 bases, and 15 bases stayed unmatched. Looked up from germline, CDR1 is SGHAT and CDR2 is FQNNGV. The CDR3 covers 14 residues. Looking up the rest from reference TRBV11-2 and TRBJ1-2 gives the full variable domain: EAGVAQSPRYKIIEKRQSVAFWCNPISGHATLYWYQQILGQGPKLLIQFQNNGVVDDSQLPKDRFSAERLKGVDSTLKIQPAKLEDSAVYLCASRGTASVGGYTFGSGTRLTVV.

In its sample, this clone was seen once. This chain joins TRBV2 and TRBJ1-1; weak D call: TRBD1 (6 bases). Trimming removed 8 bases from V and 1 base from J, with 14 bases in between. The CDR3 length is 14 residues. In germline, CDR1 is SNHLY, CDR2 FYNNEI. CDR3 region: CASANRDGNTEAFF. Here the CDR3 DNA reads TGTGCCAGCGCCAACAGGGATGGGAACACTGAAGCTTTCTTT.

This clone was detected only a few times. The chain carries TRBV19 and TRBJ1-5; D is perhaps TRBD1 (5 bases). V gave up 4 bases and J gave up 2 bases, with 9 bases separating them. Germline V gene lookup returns CDR1 LNHDA and CDR2 SQIVND (reference sequence). The CDR3 consists of 14 residues. The CDR3 DNA reads TGTGCCAGTAGTAATCAACAGGGCAATCAGCCCCAGCATTTT. Protein: CASSNQQGNQPQHF.

The genes are TRBV3-1 (or the pseudogene TRBV3-2) and TRBJ1-2, with no clear D. V dropped 1 base and J dropped 3 bases, with 6 bases sitting between them. Germline V gene lookup returns CDR1 LGHDT and CDR2 YNNKEL (reference sequence). The CDR3 runs to 13 residues. The CDR3 loop reads CASSQVLYYGYTF. In nucleotides, the CDR3 is TGTGCCAGCAGCCAAGTCTTGTACTATGGCTACACCTTC.

The chain combines TRBV28 with TRBJ1-5; 10 nucleotides align to TRBD1. V dropped 3 bases and J dropped 1; count of bases not matched to a gene: 9. The CDR3 sequence is 18 residues long. Germline V gives CDR1 MDHEN, CDR2 SYDVKM. The CDR3 region is CASSLTGQGWWSNQPQHF. The CDR3 nucleotides are TGTGCCAGCAGTTTGACGGGACAGGGGTGGTGGAGCAATCAGCCCCAGCATTTT. The whole variable domain, filled in from reference TRBV28 and TRBJ1-5, reads DVKVTQSSRYLVKRTGEKVFLECVQDMDHENMFWYRQDPGLGLRLIYFSYDVKMKEKGDIPEGYSVSREKKERFSLILESASTNQTSMYLCASSLTGQGWWSNQPQHFGDGTRLSIL.

The rearrangement joins TRBV6-6 to TRBJ2-2; 14 bases line up with TRBD2. The germline gives CDR1 MNHNY, CDR2 SVGAGI (reference sequence). The CDR3 contains 15 residues. V lost 2 bases and J lost 13; bases outside the gene matches: 6. The CDR3 protein is CASSYTGTSGGGLFF. The CDR3 DNA is TGTGCCAGCAGTTACACAGGGACTAGCGGGGGCGGGCTGTTTTTT.

The genes are TRBV19 and TRBJ1-6; 8 nucleotides match TRBD1. The CDR3 runs to 15 residues. Germline CDR1 and CDR2: LNHDA and SQIVND (reference sequence). V shed 4 bases, J shed 6 bases, and the junction held 5 bases outside the gene matches. This CDR3 reads CASSNQDRANSPLHF. In DNA, the CDR3 is TGTGCCAGTAGTAACCAGGACAGGGCTAATTCACCCCTCCACTTT.

The rearrangement uses TRBV28 and TRBJ1-1; no definite D call. V was pared by 3 bases and J by 1 base, with 18 bases between. The germline V gene has CDR1 MDHEN and CDR2 SYDVKM. This CDR3 is built from 17 residues. The DNA for the CDR3 is TGTGCCAGCAGTTTGGCCGTATTGACTTTCCAGAACACTGAAGCTTTCTTT. Its translation: CASSLAVLTFQNTEAFF.

J is TRBJ1-6 and V is TRBV5-1; 11 bases are shared with TRBD1. The germline V gene encodes CDR1 SGHRS and CDR2 YFSETQ. CDR3 length: 16 residues. The ends lost 2 bases at V and 5 bases at J; junction bases unmatched: 3. CDR3 in DNA: TGCGCCAGCAGCTTAAGGACAGGGGGCGATAATTCACCCCTCCACTTT. It translates to CASSLRTGGDNSPLHF.

For this clone: This same CDR3 is encoded by further DNA sequences in the sample. V is TRBV7-9 and J is TRBJ1-1; D perhaps matches TRBD1 (6 bases). Trimming took off 6 bases at V and 3 bases at J, with 11 bases between the two ends. The CDR3 totals 13 residues. In germline, CDR1 is SEHNR, CDR2 FQNEAQ (reference sequence). CDR3 coding DNA: TGTGCCAGCAGTCCCCAGGGGTACACTGAAGCTTTCTTT. Translation: CASSPQGYTEAFF.

The chain uses TRBV6-9 and TRBJ1-5; perhaps TRBD1 as D (6 bases). CDR1 and CDR2 (germline): MNHGY, SVAAGI. V was shortened by 4 bases and J by 5 bases, with 15 bases between the two germline ends. The CDR3 is 15 amino acids. CDR3 DNA: TGTGCCAGCAGTTTTGGGCAGGGGAGATATCAGCCCCAGCATTTT. The encoded protein is CASSFGQGRYQPQHF.

The rearrangement uses TRBV6-5 and TRBJ1-2; 8 positions match TRBD1. V trimming: 4 bases; J trimming: 8 bases; junction bases outside the gene matches: 12. Germline V gives CDR1 MNHEY, CDR2 SVGAGI. The CDR3 runs to 15 residues. The CDR3 is CASSWDDRGRGGYTF. The CDR3 bases are TGTGCCAGCAGTTGGGACGACAGGGGAAGAGGAGGCTACACCTTC.

This sequence joins TRBV3-1 (or the pseudogene TRBV3-2) and TRBJ1-1; possible D gene TRBD1, 6 bases. Germline values: CDR1 LGHDT, CDR2 YNNKEL (reference sequence). There are 13 residues in the CDR3. V shed 6 bases and J shed 6 bases, with 14 bases lying between them. The CDR3 nucleotides are TGTGCCAGCAGAGCAGGGGTGATGCCTGAAGCTTTCTTT. As protein: CASRAGVMPEAFF.

The chain carries TRBV24-1 and TRBJ2-7, with 7 positions matching TRBD1. This CDR3 has 14 amino acids. The V gene's germline CDR1 is KGHDR and CDR2 SFDVKD. The V gene end was trimmed by 7 bases and the J gene end by 6 bases; junction bases not matched to a gene: 11. The CDR3 DNA follows: TGTGCCACCAGCCCGACAGGGTCTATAAGCGAGCAGTACTTC. This sequence encodes CATSPTGSISEQYF.

This clone was recorded only once. V usage is TRBV5-1 and J usage is TRBJ2-5, with 9 bases matching TRBD1. The CDR3 sequence is 13 residues long. V shed 5 bases, J shed 5 bases, and the junction held 4 bases outside the gene matches. Germline V gene sequence: CDR1 SGHRS, CDR2 YFSETQ. The CDR3 here is CASRTGGVETQYF. In DNA, the CDR3 is TGCGCCAGCAGAACAGGGGGCGTTGAGACCCAGTACTTC.

This chain uses TRBV7-9 with TRBJ2-7; 9 nucleotides align to TRBD2. CDR3 size: 15 residues. CDR1 is SEHNR, CDR2 FQNEAQ, per germline (reference sequence). The J segment lost 4 bases and the V segment lost 2 bases, leaving 6 bases of the junction unmatched. CDR3 bases: TGTGCCAGCAGCTTATTTCCTAGCGGGGTTTACGAGCAGTACTTC. Amino acids: CASSLFPSGVYEQYF.

This rearrangement joins TRBV27 to TRBJ1-1, with 8 bases fitting TRBD1. The CDR3 is 14 amino acids. Germline V gene data show CDR1 as MNHEY and CDR2 as SMNVEV (reference sequence). The V gene end was trimmed by 4 bases and the J gene end by 2 bases; junction bases not matched to a gene: 3. Here the CDR3 DNA reads TGTGCCAGCAGTTCGACAGGGGTCAACACTGAAGCTTTCTTT. Protein sequence: CASSSTGVNTEAFF.

J is TRBJ2-5 and V is TRBV24-1, with 7 bases aligning to TRBD2. This CDR3 is 14 amino acids long. V lost 2 bases, J lost 4 bases, and 3 bases stayed unmatched. The germline gives CDR1 KGHDR, CDR2 SFDVKD. The CDR3 reads CATSDWQRGETQYF. For the CDR3, the DNA is TGTGCCACCAGTGATTGGCAGCGGGGAGAGACCCAGTACTTC.

The rearrangement uses TRBV7-3 and TRBJ2-2; D might be TRBD2 (6 bases). CDR1 is SGHTA and CDR2 is FQGTGA in the germline V gene. This CDR3 is 16 amino acids long. V was clipped by 4 bases and J by 5 bases, with 17 bases between them. CDR3 sequence: CASSSSTSPGTGELFF. Here the CDR3 DNA reads TGTGCCAGCAGCTCCTCTACTAGCCCGGGGACCGGGGAGCTGTTTTTT.

This clone was seen more than once but under ten times. The rearrangement joins TRBV6-5 to TRBJ1-2; tentative D call: TRBD1 (6 bases). V lost 5 bases and J 6 bases, leaving 13 bases between the germline ends. The germline gives CDR1 MNHEY, CDR2 SVGAGI. The CDR3 length is 13 residues. CDR3 sequence (DNA): TGTGCCAGCAGTCCCAGGGACATAAATGGCTACACCTTC. It codes for CASSPRDINGYTF.